Here is one T cell receptor beta chain with its context. Germline loops: CDR1 MNHEY, CDR2 SMNVEV (reference sequence). Unmatched junction bases numbered 10, after V lost 5 bases and J lost 6 bases. The CDR3 sequence is 17 residues long. This sample stems from a study of blood T cell repertoires in COVID-19. The overall study: Both acute and convalescent COVID-19 samples were obtained from the United States, Italy and Spain. T cells, B-cell-depleted T cells, or PBMCs supplied cDNA or gDNA.

How the authors handled the data: Reference gene primer amplification in the assay estimated nucleated cell counts. TCRdb's table, derived via immunoSEQ multiplex PCR, lists solely in-frame clones and lacks some. D and trimming come from the DNA, and the V and J calls and clone size come from that table. The sample lists about 61,000 clones; about 90% were seen once. The chain recombines TRBV27 with TRBJ1-6, with 10 positions matching TRBD1. This TCR was sampled from a man at least 80 years old in a cohort sampled during active COVID-19. The sequenced sample consisted of peripheral blood. Here the CDR3 reads CASSLQPGQGRNSPLHF. The CDR3 bases are TGTGCCAGCAGTCTTCAACCGGGACAGGGGCGTAATTCACCCCTCCACTTT.